This record concerns one TCR beta chain sequence. In the authors' methods: Nucleated cell number was recorded as an estimate derived from reference gene primer amplification. TCRdb keeps only in-frame clones here, not all; method: immunoSEQ multiplex PCR. Clonal size and the V and J genes are those of that table, whereas D and trimming came from the DNA. The table lists some 99,000 clones, under 90% of them singletons, with approximately 7% in the top ten. The germline V gene has CDR1 SGHTS and CDR2 YDEGEE. Germline trimming cut 4 bases from V and 2 bases from J; bases unmatched to any gene: 9. The CDR3 loop spans 16 amino acids. The sample is drawn from a study of blood T cell repertoires in COVID-19. Study-wide context: Samples taken during acute and convalescent COVID-19 were collected in the United States, Italy and Spain. Sources were T cells, B-cell-depleted T cells, or PBMCs; the material itself was cDNA or gDNA.

The chain employs TRBV5-8 and TRBJ2-3; 8 positions match TRBD1. The receptor was derived from a woman between 50 and 59 years old with acute or convalescent COVID-19. Sequenced material: peripheral blood. The CDR3 DNA sequence: TGTGCCAGCAGCCCCGGGACAGGAATCTTCACAGATACGCAGTATTTT. This sequence encodes CASSPGTGIFTDTQYF.